There are many counts of the clone carrying this T cell receptor beta chain. Its antigen is not known. Next came a second PCR, run for about 7 to 11 cycles, which used a sample-barcoded 5' primer along with a J-beta primer mix. Using its own MiXCR run on the 5' RACE reads, TCRdb lists one record per CDR3 protein. The repertoire has some 790,000 distinct CDR3 sequences, about 28% of them found once; the top ten carry 15% to 20%. The entry originates in a study of blood T cells in healthy people across ages. Study information: About one barcoded TCR beta cDNA was captured per two T cells.

Overall study results and limits: Diversity estimated from one million T cells was considered an underestimate.

Germline CDR1 is SGHTA and CDR2 is FQGNSA. Trimming shortened V by 5 bases and J by 8 bases, and 10 bases separated the two germline ends. The CDR3 covers 12 residues. The V and J genes are TRBV7-2 and TRBJ2-1; D is possibly TRBD2 (5 bases). The sequenced material came from blood. This receptor was identified in a woman older than 75 in good health. The CDR3 loop reads CASSPSGYEQFF. The CDR3 coding sequence is TGTGCCAGCAGCCCCAGCGGCTATGAGCAGTTCTTC.